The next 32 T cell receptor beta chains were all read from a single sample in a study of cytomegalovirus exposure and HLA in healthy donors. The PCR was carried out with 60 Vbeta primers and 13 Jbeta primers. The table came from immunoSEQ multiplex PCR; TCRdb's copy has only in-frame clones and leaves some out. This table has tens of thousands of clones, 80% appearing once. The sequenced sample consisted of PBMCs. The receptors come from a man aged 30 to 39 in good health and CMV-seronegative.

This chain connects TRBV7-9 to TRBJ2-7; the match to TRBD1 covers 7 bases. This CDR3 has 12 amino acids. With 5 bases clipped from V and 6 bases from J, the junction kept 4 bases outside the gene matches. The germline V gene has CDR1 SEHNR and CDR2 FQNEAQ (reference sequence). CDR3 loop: CASSDRQGEQYF. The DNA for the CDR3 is TGTGCCAGCAGCGACCGACAGGGCGAGCAGTACTTC.

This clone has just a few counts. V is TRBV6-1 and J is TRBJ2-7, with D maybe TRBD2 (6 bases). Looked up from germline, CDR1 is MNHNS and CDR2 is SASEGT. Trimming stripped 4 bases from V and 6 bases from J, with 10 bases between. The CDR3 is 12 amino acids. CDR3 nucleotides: TGTGCCAGCAGTGCTGTGGGGGGCGAGCAGTACTTC. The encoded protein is CASSAVGGEQYF.

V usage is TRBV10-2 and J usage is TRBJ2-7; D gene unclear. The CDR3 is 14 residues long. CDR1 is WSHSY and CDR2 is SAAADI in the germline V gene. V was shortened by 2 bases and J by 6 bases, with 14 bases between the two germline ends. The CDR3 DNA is TGCGCCAGCAGTGAGCCCAGGTACAAATCCGAGCAGTACTTC. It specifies CASSEPRYKSEQYF.

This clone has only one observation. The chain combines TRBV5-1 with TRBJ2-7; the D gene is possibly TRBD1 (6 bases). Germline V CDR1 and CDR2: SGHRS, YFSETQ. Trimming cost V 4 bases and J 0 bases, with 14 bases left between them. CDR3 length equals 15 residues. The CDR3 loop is CASSRLTGNSYEQYF. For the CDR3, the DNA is TGCGCCAGCAGCCGACTTACAGGGAACTCCTACGAGCAGTACTTC. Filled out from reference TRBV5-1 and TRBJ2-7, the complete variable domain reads KAGVTQTPRYLIKTRGQQVTLSCSPISGHRSVSWYQQTPGQGLQFLFEYFSETQRNKGNFPGRFSGRQFSNSRSEMNVSTLELGDSALYLCASSRLTGNSYEQYFGPGTRLTVT.

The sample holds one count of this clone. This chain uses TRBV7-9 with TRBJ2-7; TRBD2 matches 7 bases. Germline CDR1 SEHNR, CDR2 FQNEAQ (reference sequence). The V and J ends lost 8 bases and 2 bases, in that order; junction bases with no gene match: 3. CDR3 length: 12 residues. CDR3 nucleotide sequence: TGTGCCAGCGCTGGGAGGGCCTACGAGCAGTACTTC. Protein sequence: CASAGRAYEQYF.

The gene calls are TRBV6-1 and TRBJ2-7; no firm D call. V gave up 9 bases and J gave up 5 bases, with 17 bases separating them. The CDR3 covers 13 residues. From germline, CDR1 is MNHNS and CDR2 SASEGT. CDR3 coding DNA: TGTGCCAGTTCTAGTAATGGCTTGAACGAGCAGTACTTC. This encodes CASSSNGLNEQYF.

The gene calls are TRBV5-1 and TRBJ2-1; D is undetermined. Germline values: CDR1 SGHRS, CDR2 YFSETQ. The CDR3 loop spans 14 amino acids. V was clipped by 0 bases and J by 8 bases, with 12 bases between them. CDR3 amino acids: CASSLGVTSYEQFF. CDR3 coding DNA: TGCGCCAGCAGCTTGGGCGTTACCTCCTATGAGCAGTTCTTC.

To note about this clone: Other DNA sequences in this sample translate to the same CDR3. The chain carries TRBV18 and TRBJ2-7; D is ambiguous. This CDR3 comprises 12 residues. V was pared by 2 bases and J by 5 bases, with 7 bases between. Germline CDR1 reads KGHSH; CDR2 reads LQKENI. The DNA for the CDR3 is TGTGCCAGCTCACCATTAGGAGACGAGCAGTACTTC. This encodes CASSPLGDEQYF.

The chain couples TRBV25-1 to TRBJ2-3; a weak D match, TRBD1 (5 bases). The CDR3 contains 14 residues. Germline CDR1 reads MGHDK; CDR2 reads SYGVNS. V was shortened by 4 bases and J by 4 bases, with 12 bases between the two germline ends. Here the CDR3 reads CASSVAGLADTQYF. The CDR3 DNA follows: TGTGCCAGCAGTGTGGCAGGGTTGGCAGATACGCAGTATTTT. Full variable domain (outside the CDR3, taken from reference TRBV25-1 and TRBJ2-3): EADIYQTPRYLVIGTGKKITLECSQTMGHDKMYWYQQDPGMELHLIHYSYGVNSTEKGDLSSESTVSRIRTEHFPLTLESARPSHTSQYLCASSVAGLADTQYFGPGTRLTVL.

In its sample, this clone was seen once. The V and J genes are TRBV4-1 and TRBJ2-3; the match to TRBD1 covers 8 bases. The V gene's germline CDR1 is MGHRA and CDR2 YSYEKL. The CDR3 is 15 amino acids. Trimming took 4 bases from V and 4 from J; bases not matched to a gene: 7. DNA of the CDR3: TGCGCCAGCAGCCTGGGACAGGTGTCGGCAGATACGCAGTATTTT. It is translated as CASSLGQVSADTQYF.

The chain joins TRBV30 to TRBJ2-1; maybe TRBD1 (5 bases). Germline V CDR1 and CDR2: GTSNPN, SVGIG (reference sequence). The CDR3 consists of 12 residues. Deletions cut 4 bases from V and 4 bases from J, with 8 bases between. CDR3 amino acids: CAWKGKYNEQFF. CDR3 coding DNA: TGTGCCTGGAAGGGGAAATACAATGAGCAGTTCTTC.

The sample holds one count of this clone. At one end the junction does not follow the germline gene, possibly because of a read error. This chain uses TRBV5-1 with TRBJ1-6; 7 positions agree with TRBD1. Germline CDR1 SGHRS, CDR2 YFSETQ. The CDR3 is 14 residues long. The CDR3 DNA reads TGCGCCAGCAGCTTAGACAGGGTGGATTCACCCTTCCACTTT. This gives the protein CASSLDRVDSPFHF.

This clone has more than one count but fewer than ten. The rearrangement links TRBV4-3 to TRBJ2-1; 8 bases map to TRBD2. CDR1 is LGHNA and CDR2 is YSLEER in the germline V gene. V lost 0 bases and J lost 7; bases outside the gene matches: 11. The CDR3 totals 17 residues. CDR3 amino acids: CASSQDPAGGVLNEQFF. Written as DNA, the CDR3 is TGCGCCAGCAGCCAAGATCCCGCCGGGGGGGTTTTGAATGAGCAGTTCTTC.

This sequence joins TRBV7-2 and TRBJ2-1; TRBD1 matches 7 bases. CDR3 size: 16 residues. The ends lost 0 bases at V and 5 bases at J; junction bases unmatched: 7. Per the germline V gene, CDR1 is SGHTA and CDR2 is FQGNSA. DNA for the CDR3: TGTGCCAGCAGCTTAGCGACAGGGACGGGTCACAATGAGCAGTTCTTC. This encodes CASSLATGTGHNEQFF.

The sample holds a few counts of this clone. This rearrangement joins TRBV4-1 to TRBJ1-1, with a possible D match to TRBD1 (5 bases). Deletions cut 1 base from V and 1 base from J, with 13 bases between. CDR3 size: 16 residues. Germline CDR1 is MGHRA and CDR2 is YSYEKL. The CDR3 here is CASSQAAGRGNTEAFF. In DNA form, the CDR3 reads TGCGCCAGCAGCCAAGCCGCAGGGAGGGGGAACACTGAAGCTTTCTTT.

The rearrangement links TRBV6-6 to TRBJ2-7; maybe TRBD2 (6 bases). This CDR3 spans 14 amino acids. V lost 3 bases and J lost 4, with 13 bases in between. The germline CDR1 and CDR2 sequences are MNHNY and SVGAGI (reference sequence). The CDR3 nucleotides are TGTGCCAGCAGTTATGGGCGGGGACCTTACGAGCAGTACTTC. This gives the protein CASSYGRGPYEQYF.

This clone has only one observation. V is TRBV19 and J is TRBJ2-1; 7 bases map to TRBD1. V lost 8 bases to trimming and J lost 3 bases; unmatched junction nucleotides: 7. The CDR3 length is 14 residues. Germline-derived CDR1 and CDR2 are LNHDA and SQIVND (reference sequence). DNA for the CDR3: TGTGCCAGTGGGAAGGGACAGCTCTACAATGAGCAGTTCTTC. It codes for CASGKGQLYNEQFF.

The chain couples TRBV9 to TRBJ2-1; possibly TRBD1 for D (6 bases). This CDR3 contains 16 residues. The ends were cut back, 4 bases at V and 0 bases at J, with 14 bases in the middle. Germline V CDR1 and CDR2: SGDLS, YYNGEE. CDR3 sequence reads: CASSSKPGVSYNEQFF. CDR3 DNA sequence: TGTGCCAGCAGCTCCAAACCAGGGGTCTCCTACAATGAGCAGTTCTTC. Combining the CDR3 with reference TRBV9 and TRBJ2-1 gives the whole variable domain DSGVTQTPKHLITATGQRVTLRCSPRSGDLSVYWYQQSLDQGLQFLIQYYNGEERAKGNILERFSAQQFPDLHSELNLSSLELGDSALYFCASSSKPGVSYNEQFFGPGTRLTVL.

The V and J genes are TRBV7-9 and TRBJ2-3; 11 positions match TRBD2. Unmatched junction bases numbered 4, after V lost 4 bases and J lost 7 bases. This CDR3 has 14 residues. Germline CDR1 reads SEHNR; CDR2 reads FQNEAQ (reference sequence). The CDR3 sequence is CASSSGTSGNTQYF. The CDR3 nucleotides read TGTGCCAGCAGCTCCGGGACTAGCGGAAATACGCAGTATTTT.

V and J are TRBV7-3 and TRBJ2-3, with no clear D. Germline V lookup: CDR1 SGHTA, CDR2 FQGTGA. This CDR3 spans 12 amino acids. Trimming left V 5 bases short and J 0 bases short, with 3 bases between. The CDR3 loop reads CASSLSTDTQYF. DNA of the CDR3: TGTGCCAGCAGCCTTAGCACAGATACGCAGTATTTT.

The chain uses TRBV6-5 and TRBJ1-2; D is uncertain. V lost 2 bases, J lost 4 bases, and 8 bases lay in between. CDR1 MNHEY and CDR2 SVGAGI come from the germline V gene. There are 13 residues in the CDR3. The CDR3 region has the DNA TGTGCCAGCAGTTACAGGGAGCCCTATGGCTACACCTTC. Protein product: CASSYREPYGYTF.

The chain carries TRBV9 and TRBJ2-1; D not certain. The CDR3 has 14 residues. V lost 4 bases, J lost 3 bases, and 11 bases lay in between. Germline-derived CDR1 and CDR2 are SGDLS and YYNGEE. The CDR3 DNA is TGTGCCAGCAGCACCCGGCTAGGCTACAATGAGCAGTTCTTC. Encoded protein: CASSTRLGYNEQFF. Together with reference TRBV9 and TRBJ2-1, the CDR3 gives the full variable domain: DSGVTQTPKHLITATGQRVTLRCSPRSGDLSVYWYQQSLDQGLQFLIQYYNGEERAKGNILERFSAQQFPDLHSELNLSSLELGDSALYFCASSTRLGYNEQFFGPGTRLTVL.

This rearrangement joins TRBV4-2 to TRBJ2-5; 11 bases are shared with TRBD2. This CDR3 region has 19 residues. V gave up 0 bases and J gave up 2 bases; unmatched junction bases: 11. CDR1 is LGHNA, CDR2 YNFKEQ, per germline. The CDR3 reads CASSQDLNSGRAIQETQYF. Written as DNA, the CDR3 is TGTGCCAGCAGCCAAGATTTGAATAGCGGGAGGGCCATACAAGAGACCCAGTACTTC.

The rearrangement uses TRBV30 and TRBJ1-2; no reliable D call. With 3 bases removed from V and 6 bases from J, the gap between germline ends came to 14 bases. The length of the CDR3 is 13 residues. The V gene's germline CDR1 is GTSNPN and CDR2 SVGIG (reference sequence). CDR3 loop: CAWSHIDMHGYTF. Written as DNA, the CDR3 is TGTGCCTGGAGCCATATTGACATGCATGGCTACACCTTC.

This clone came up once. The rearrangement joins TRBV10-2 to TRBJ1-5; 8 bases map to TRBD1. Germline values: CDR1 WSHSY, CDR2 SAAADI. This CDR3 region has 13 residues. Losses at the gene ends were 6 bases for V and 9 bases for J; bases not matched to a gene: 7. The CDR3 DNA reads TGCGCCAGCAGGGACAGGGCCCCGGGGCCCCAGCATTTT. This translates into CASRDRAPGPQHF.

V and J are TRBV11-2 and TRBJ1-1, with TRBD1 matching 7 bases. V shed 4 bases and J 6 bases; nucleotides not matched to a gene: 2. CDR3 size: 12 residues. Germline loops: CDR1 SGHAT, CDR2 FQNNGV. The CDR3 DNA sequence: TGTGCCAGCAGCTCAACAGGGGCTGAAGCTTTCTTT. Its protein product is CASSSTGAEAFF.

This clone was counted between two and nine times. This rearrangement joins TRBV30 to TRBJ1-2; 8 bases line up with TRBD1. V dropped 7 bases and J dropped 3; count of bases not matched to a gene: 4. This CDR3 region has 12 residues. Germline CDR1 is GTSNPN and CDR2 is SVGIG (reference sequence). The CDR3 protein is CASGQVHYGYTF. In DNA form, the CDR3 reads TGTGCCTCGGGACAGGTGCACTATGGCTACACCTTC.

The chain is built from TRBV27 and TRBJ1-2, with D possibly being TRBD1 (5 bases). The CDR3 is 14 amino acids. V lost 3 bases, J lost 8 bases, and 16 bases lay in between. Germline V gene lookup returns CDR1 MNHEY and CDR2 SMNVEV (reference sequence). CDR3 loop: CASSFRGEGSGYTF. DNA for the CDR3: TGTGCCAGCAGTTTCCGGGGGGAAGGGTCCGGCTACACCTTC.

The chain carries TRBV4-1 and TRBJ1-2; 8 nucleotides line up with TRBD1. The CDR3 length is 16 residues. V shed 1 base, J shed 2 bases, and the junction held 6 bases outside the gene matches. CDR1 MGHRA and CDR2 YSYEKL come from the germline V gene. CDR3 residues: CASSQVSGGYNYGYTF. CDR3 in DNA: TGCGCCAGCAGCCAAGTATCAGGGGGCTACAACTATGGCTACACCTTC.

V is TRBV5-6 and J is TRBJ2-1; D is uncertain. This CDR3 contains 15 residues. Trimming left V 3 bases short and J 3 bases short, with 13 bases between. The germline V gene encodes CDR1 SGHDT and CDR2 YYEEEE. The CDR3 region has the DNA TGTGCCAGCAGCTATATTAATACGGGCTACAATGAGCAGTTCTTC. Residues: CASSYINTGYNEQFF.

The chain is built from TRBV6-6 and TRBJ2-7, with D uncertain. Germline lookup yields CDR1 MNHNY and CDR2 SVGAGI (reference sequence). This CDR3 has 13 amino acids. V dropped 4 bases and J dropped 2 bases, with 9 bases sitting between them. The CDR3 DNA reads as TGTGCCAGCAGTTCCACAGAGACCTACGAGCAGTACTTC. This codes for CASSSTETYEQYF.

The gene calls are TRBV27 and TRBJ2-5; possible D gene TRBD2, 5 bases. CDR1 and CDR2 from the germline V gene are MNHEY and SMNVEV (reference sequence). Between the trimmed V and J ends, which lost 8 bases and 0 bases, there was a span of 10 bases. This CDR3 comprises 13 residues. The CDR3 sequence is CASRVRDQETQYF. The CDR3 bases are TGTGCCAGCCGGGTGAGGGACCAAGAGACCCAGTACTTC.